The 23 T cell receptor beta chains below were found in one sample sequenced in a study of T-cell reconstitution after alpha-beta-depleted transplantation in children. Unique molecular identifiers were used to barcode this TCRbeta library. Using its own MiXCR run on the PCR reads, TCRdb lists one record per CDR3 protein. The sample yields about a million distinct CDR3 sequences, about 29% seen once. This material consisted of PBMCs, mostly from graft donor cells, taken 360 days after TCRalphabeta/CD19-depleted stem cell transplant. These receptors all stem from a boy younger than two who had a stem cell transplant for SCID, so the T cells may come from the graft donor.

This clonotype has a count of ten or more. This chain links TRBV5-1 with TRBJ2-1; TRBD2 is a possible D gene (5 bases). Looked up from germline, CDR1 is SGHRS and CDR2 is YFSETQ. V was pared by 0 bases and J by 2 bases, with 12 bases between. The CDR3 loop spans 16 amino acids. The CDR3, as DNA: TGCGCCAGCAGCTTGGGGTCGGGGATTCCCTACAATGAGCAGTTCTTC. It encodes CASSLGSGIPYNEQFF. Using reference TRBV5-1 and TRBJ2-1 for the parts outside the CDR3, the full variable domain is KAGVTQTPRYLIKTRGQQVTLSCSPISGHRSVSWYQQTPGQGLQFLFEYFSETQRNKGNFPGRFSGRQFSNSRSEMNVSTLELGDSALYLCASSLGSGIPYNEQFFGPGTRLTVL.

This chain joins TRBV7-2 and TRBJ2-1; 9 bases are a match to TRBD2. Germline trimming cut 1 base from V and 6 bases from J; bases unmatched to any gene: 7. The CDR3 extends over 16 amino acids. Germline loops: CDR1 SGHTA, CDR2 FQGNSA. In DNA, the CDR3 is TGTGCCAGCAGCTTAGTTGCGGGGGGGCCCCCCAATGAGCAGTTCTTC. This gives the protein CASSLVAGGPPNEQFF. Drawing the rest from reference TRBV7-2 and TRBJ2-1, the complete variable domain is GAGVSQSPSNKVTEKGKDVELRCDPISGHTALYWYRQSLGQGLEFLIYFQGNSAPDKSGLPSDRFSAERTGGSVSTLTIQRTQQEDSAVYLCASSLVAGGPPNEQFFGPGTRLTVL.

This clonotype has just a few counts. This chain joins TRBV28 and TRBJ2-4, with D possibly TRBD2 on 6 matching bases. V was trimmed by 1 base and J by 7 bases, leaving 8 bases between them. The CDR3 is made up of 13 amino acids. The germline V gene has CDR1 MDHEN and CDR2 SYDVKM. The CDR3 DNA is TGTGCCAGCAGTTTATACGGGAGCAACATTCAGTACTTC. This sequence encodes CASSLYGSNIQYF.

This clonotype was observed a few times. The CDR3 sequence: CASSFSPTYNTEAFF. The CDR3 nucleotides read TGTGCCAGCAGCTTTTCCCCCACTTATAACACTGAAGCTTTCTTT. The chain joins TRBV7-2 to TRBJ1-1; D not resolved. The CDR3 contains 15 residues. Germline CDR1 and CDR2: SGHTA and FQGNSA. V was cut by 3 bases and J by 2 bases, with 13 bases left in between.

This clonotype was seen a few times. The CDR3 bases are TGTGCCAGCATTTGGGACAGATCCGTCGACGGCTACACCTTC. This sequence encodes CASIWDRSVDGYTF. J is TRBJ1-2 and V is TRBV2, with 7 bases aligning to TRBD1. Germline assignment: CDR1 SNHLY and CDR2 FYNNEI. Unmatched junction bases numbered 13, after V lost 7 bases and J lost 8 bases. This CDR3 has 14 amino acids.

Remarks on this clonotype: Because it lacks the conserved phenylalanine or tryptophan at the end, this CDR3 is likely a read error. The V call is TRBV5-1, the J call TRBJ2-7; 8 bases are shared with TRBD1. This CDR3 region has 15 residues. CDR1 and CDR2 from the germline V gene are SGHRS and YFSETQ. V gave up 4 bases and J gave up 2 bases; unmatched junction bases: 8. The DNA for the CDR3 is TGCGCCAGCAGCATCCCGGGACAGGAAGCCTACGAGCAGTACTGC. Translated, it gives CASSIPGQEAYEQYC.

The chain links TRBV20-1 to TRBJ1-1; D uncertain. The CDR3 has 14 amino acids. Trimming left V 6 bases short and J 7 bases short, with 21 bases between. The germline gives CDR1 DFQATT, CDR2 SNEGSKA (reference sequence). The chain's CDR3 is CSAPRAQIGNEAFF. The CDR3 DNA follows: TGCAGTGCCCCACGGGCCCAAATCGGTAATGAAGCTTTCTTT.

This clonotype was observed a few times. The V call is TRBV11-2, the J call TRBJ2-3, with 12 nucleotides matching TRBD2. With 5 bases clipped from V and 5 bases from J, the junction kept 5 bases outside the gene matches. The CDR3 consists of 15 residues. Germline CDR1 reads SGHAT; CDR2 reads FQNNGV. The CDR3 DNA sequence: TGTGCCAGCAGCCCTAGCGGGGGGGCCCTAGATACGCAGTATTTT. Translation: CASSPSGGALDTQYF. Supplemented by reference TRBV11-2 and TRBJ2-3, the full variable domain reads EAGVAQSPRYKIIEKRQSVAFWCNPISGHATLYWYQQILGQGPKLLIQFQNNGVVDDSQLPKDRFSAERLKGVDSTLKIQPAKLEDSAVYLCASSPSGGALDTQYFGPGTRLTVL.

The rearrangement links TRBV7-9 to TRBJ1-2; D is uncertain. The ends were cut back, 2 bases at V and 4 bases at J, with 14 bases in the middle. The CDR3 sequence is 15 residues long. Germline CDR1 reads SEHNR; CDR2 reads FQNEAQ (reference sequence). The CDR3 is CASSLPWEVGYGYTF. CDR3 nucleotides: TGTGCCAGCAGCTTACCTTGGGAGGTGGGCTATGGCTACACCTTC.

This clonotype was observed a handful of times. The V call is TRBV5-1, the J call TRBJ2-7, with 13 nucleotides matching TRBD2. The junction had 6 bases not matched to a gene; V was cut back by 3 bases and J by 3 bases. Germline values: CDR1 SGHRS, CDR2 YFSETQ. The CDR3 totals 16 residues. The CDR3 nucleotides read TGCGCCAGCAGCTCTCCGGGACTAGCGGGGAGCTACGAGCAGTACTTC. It codes for CASSSPGLAGSYEQYF.

This sequence joins TRBV12-3 or TRBV12-4 and TRBJ1-2; D is undetermined. CDR3 length: 13 amino acids. V lost 3 bases and J 5 bases, leaving 10 bases between the germline ends. Here the CDR3 DNA reads TGTGCCAGCAGTTTCCCGGTCGCGTATGGCTACACCTTC. This gives the protein CASSFPVAYGYTF.

The chain joins TRBV6-1 to TRBJ1-1; 8 bases align to TRBD1. Germline assignment: CDR1 MNHNS and CDR2 SASEGT. Unmatched junction bases numbered 8, after V lost 6 bases and J lost 2 bases. This CDR3 has 15 residues. The CDR3 bases are TGTGCCAGCAGAGCTGACAGGGGTTTAAACACTGAAGCTTTCTTT. It codes for CASRADRGLNTEAFF.

This clonotype has a handful of counts. The chain employs TRBV5-1 and TRBJ2-7; the match to TRBD1 covers 7 bases. The CDR3 sequence is 15 residues long. CDR1 and CDR2 (germline): SGHRS, YFSETQ. Trimming removed 6 bases from V and 0 bases from J; junction bases left unmatched: 9. Here the CDR3 reads CASTRNRGNSYEQYF. The CDR3 bases are TGCGCCAGCACCCGAAACAGGGGTAACTCCTACGAGCAGTACTTC.

Only a few counts were recorded for this clonotype. The CDR3 nucleotides read TGTGCCAGCAGCCTGCCCGGGAGCACTGAAGCTTTCTTT. Protein: CASSLPGSTEAFF. The chain couples TRBV11-2 to TRBJ1-1; D not resolved. Looked up from germline, CDR1 is SGHAT and CDR2 is FQNNGV. The ends were cut back, 5 bases at V and 4 bases at J, with 11 bases in the middle. The CDR3 contains 13 residues.

The gene calls are TRBV20-1 and TRBJ2-1; TRBD1 aligns across 9 bases. Trimming removed 1 base from V and 10 bases from J; junction bases left unmatched: 8. The germline gives CDR1 DFQATT, CDR2 SNEGSKA (reference sequence). The CDR3 consists of 14 residues. CDR3 sequence: CSARGRDRVGEQFF. The CDR3 nucleotides are TGCAGTGCTAGAGGGCGGGACAGGGTAGGCGAGCAGTTCTTC.

The chain couples TRBV20-1 to TRBJ2-7; D gene ambiguous. Deletions cut 5 bases from V and 4 bases from J, with 9 bases between. Germline lookup yields CDR1 DFQATT and CDR2 SNEGSKA (reference sequence). This CDR3 has 11 amino acids. The CDR3 nucleotides read TGCAGTGCTGAGACTGGGTACGAGCAGTACTTC. Protein product: CSAETGYEQYF.

This clonotype was seen more than once but under ten times. The V call is TRBV5-1, the J call TRBJ2-4, with 10 bases matching TRBD2. J lost 9 bases, V lost 2 bases, and 5 bases had no gene match. This CDR3 has 14 amino acids. CDR1 and CDR2 (germline): SGHRS, YFSETQ. The DNA of the CDR3 is TGCGCCAGCAGCTTTAGCGGGGGGCAGGTCATTCAGTACTTC. Amino acid sequence: CASSFSGGQVIQYF.

CDR3 DNA sequence: TGTGCCAGCAGTGGTTTTTGGGGGTTAACCTCTGGGGCCAACGTCCTGACTTTC. Translating it yields CASSGFWGLTSGANVLTF. This chain uses TRBV6-1 with TRBJ2-6; D tentatively fits TRBD1 or TRBD2 (5 bases each). The CDR3 extends over 18 amino acids. Per germline, CDR1 MNHNS and CDR2 SASEGT. Trimming cost V 4 bases and J 0 bases, with 16 bases left between them.

This clonotype was seen a handful of times. This chain joins TRBV7-3 and TRBJ2-2; D uncertain. Trimming removed 0 bases from V and 1 base from J, with 6 bases in between. The CDR3 sequence is 15 residues long. CDR1 and CDR2 (germline): SGHTA, FQGTGA. DNA for the CDR3: TGTGCCAGCAGCTTAACTCTCGGGAACACCGGGGAGCTGTTTTTT. It codes for CASSLTLGNTGELFF.

This chain joins TRBV28 and TRBJ2-1; 9 bases are a match to TRBD1. CDR3 length: 16 amino acids. Trimming removed 3 bases from V and 8 bases from J; junction bases left unmatched: 11. Germline V gene sequence: CDR1 MDHEN, CDR2 SYDVKM. The CDR3 DNA follows: TGTGCCAGCAGTTTGCTTCCGGGACAGGGCCCCTATGAGCAGTTCTTC. Protein sequence: CASSLLPGQGPYEQFF.

V gene TRBV5-1 combines with J gene TRBJ2-1; D is possibly TRBD2 (6 bases). The V end was cut by 3 bases, the J end by 7 bases, with 11 bases between. Germline V gene sequence: CDR1 SGHRS, CDR2 YFSETQ. The CDR3 has 13 residues. In DNA, the CDR3 is TGCGCCAGCAGCTACGGAGGGTTAAATGAGCAGTTCTTC. This encodes CASSYGGLNEQFF.

V gene TRBV6-2 or TRBV6-3 combines with J gene TRBJ2-1, with 9 positions matching TRBD1. The V gene's germline CDR1 is MNHEY and CDR2 SVGEGT. V was pared by 2 bases and J by 8 bases, with 10 bases of the junction left unmatched. The CDR3 extends over 16 amino acids. CDR3 nucleotide sequence: TGTGCCAGCAGTTACAGTAGGGGACAGGGAGAGGATGAGCAGTTCTTC. This gives the protein CASSYSRGQGEDEQFF.

This clonotype was observed a single time. The V and J genes are TRBV25-1 and TRBJ2-5; 9 bases map to TRBD1. The germline gives CDR1 MGHDK, CDR2 SYGVNS. The ends lost 3 bases at V and 4 bases at J; junction bases unmatched: 12. This CDR3 is 17 amino acids long. In DNA, the CDR3 is TGTGCCAGCAGTGATCATGAGTCGACAGGGGGTAGAGAGACCCAGTACTTC. The encoded protein is CASSDHESTGGRETQYF.